The T cell receptor beta chain under discussion was sequenced for a study of Graves' ophthalmopathy and Graves' hyperthyroidism. Turning to the study itself: Blood was drawn at initial diagnosis, before any treatment.

TCR beta CDR3 amplification used RNA transcripts. The first round was an RT-PCR with HTBI primers, and the second round was a multiplex PCR. TCRdb passed the multiplex PCR reads through MiXCR, listing each CDR3 protein once. Of roughly 700,000 distinct CDR3 sequences in the sample, roughly 40% were seen once. Moderately to severely active ophthalmopathy under 3 months, CAS at least 3, NOSPECS at least 4. Diagnoses were established from clinical symptoms, serum thyroxine, TRAb, thyroid ultrasound and orbital computed tomography. This clonotype was seen at least ten times. The CDR3 length is 13 residues. V was shortened by 4 bases and J by 1 base, with 9 bases between the two germline ends. CDR1 SGDLS and CDR2 YYNGEE come from the germline V gene.

The source is an adult man with Graves' ophthalmopathy. Specimen: peripheral blood. The V gene is TRBV9, the J gene TRBJ2-7; a possible D gene is TRBD2 (5 bases). The CDR3 sequence is CASSPGYSYEQYF. CDR3 nucleotides: TGTGCCAGCAGCCCGGGGTATTCCTACGAGCAGTACTTC.